This TCR beta chain was documented in a study of blood T cell repertoires in COVID-19. Study-level information: The recovered donors of Cohort 3 showed two negative PCRs, clearance, or symptom resolution.

Generated by immunoSEQ multiplex PCR, the TCRdb table keeps only in-frame clones and is missing some. The profile shows approximately 250,000 clones, more than 70% of them singletons. CDR3 length: 15 amino acids. J was trimmed by 0 bases and V by 6 bases; bases with no gene match: 8. CDR1 and CDR2 (germline): SNHLY, FYNNEI. The source is a woman aged 55-70 years in a cohort exposed to, infected with or recovered from COVID-19 (not recorded which). Sequenced: PBMCs or T cells enriched from blood (not recorded which). V gene TRBV2 combines with J gene TRBJ2-7, with TRBD2 matching over 7 bases. The CDR3 is CASRVGGTNSYEQYF. CDR3 DNA sequence: TGTGCCAGCAGGGTGGGGGGGACGAACTCCTACGAGCAGTACTTC.